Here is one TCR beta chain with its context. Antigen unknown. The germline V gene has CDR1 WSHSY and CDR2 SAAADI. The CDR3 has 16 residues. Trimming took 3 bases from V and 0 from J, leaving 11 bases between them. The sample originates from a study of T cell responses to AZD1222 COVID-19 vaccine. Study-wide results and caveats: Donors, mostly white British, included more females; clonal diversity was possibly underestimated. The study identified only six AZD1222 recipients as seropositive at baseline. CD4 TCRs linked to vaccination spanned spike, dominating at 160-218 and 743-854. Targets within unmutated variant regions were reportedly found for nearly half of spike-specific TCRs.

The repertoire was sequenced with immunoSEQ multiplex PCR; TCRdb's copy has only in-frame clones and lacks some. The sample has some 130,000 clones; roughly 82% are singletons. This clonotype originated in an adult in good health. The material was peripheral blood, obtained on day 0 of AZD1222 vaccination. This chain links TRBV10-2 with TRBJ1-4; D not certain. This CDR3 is CASSEPIRTTNEKLFF. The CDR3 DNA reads TGCGCCAGCAGTGAACCTATTCGAACAACTAATGAAAAACTGTTTTTT.